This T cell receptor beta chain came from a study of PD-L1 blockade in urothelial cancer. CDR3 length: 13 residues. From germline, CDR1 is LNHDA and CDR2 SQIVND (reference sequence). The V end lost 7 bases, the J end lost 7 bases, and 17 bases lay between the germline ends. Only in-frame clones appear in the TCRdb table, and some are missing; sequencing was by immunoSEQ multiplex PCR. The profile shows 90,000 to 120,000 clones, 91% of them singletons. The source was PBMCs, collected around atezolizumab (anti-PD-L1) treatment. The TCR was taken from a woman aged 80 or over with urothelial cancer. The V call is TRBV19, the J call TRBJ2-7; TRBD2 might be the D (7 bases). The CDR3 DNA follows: TGTGCCAGTACGGGGGCGGGAGTTGGGGAGCAGTACTTC. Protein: CASTGAGVGEQYF.